This T cell receptor (beta chain) originates from a study of CD8+CD57+ T cells in acquired aplastic anemia. Study background: Across the sorted CD4+ and CD8+ cells, DNA amounts averaged about 3 ug. Findings and limits, study-wide: Patients and healthy controls showed no significant CD8+ Simpson's diversity difference. Comparison of patients with controls identified twenty-nine shared CD8+ CDR3 sequences.

Genomic DNA, serving as template, underwent TCR beta VDJ and CDR3 profiling. TCRdb passed the reads through MiXCR, listing each CDR3 protein once. This sample has approximately 200,000 distinct CDR3 sequences, with about half found just once. Sequencing involved patients with CD8+CD57+ cell expansion previously shown by flow cytometry. When blood sampling took place, the patients had received no therapy. In the case of this clonotype: The antigen is unknown.

Germline loops: CDR1 SEHNR, CDR2 FQNEAQ (reference sequence). Deletions cut 1 base from V and 4 bases from J, with 7 bases between. CDR3 size: 14 residues. The sample taken for sequencing was sorted CD4+, CD8+, or CD8+CD57+ T cells (not recorded which) from PBMCs. This clonotype was obtained from a human donor with aplastic anemia. The chain carries TRBV7-9 and TRBJ1-4; D is uncertain. CDR3 in DNA: TGTGCCAGCAGCTTAGGGGTCGTTAATGAAAAACTGTTTTTT. This translates into CASSLGVVNEKLFF.